The sequence of this T cell receptor beta chain was determined in a study of human T cells and chemical hapten exposure. The overall study: Diphenylcyclopropenone was administered weekly to the scalp of patients throughout the approximately 24-week study. TCR yield per sample varied, mainly due to pooled library volumes.

As processed by the authors: TCR counts had a median of about 99,000 per sample and spanned about 23,224 to 750,000. In TCRdb, the RACE reads were re-called with MiXCR into one record per CDR3 protein. These V and J calls are TCRdb output, not the study's own analysis. The sample consists of under 95,000 distinct CDR3 sequences, about 8% of them appearing once. Time point: pre-sensitization, week 0. Treatment meaning: therapeutic diphenylcyclopropenone sensitization with weekly scalp DPC. V shed 3 bases, J shed 4 bases, and the junction held 14 bases outside the gene matches. The CDR3 runs to 19 residues. The V gene's germline CDR1 is ENHRY and CDR2 SYGVKD. This clonotype was seen ten or more times.

This chain connects TRBV10-3 to TRBJ2-1; 11 bases line up with TRBD2. The clonotype originates from a man aged 40-55 years with alopecia areata. Some clones in this sample may be carry-over from other donors' samples. The sequenced sample was whole blood, obtained in connection with sensitization to the hapten diphenylcyclopropenone (DPC). The CDR3 sequence: CAISDYTGTSGWGYNEQFF. The CDR3 bases are TGTGCCATCAGTGATTATACCGGGACTAGCGGCTGGGGATACAATGAGCAGTTCTTC.